This is a list of T cell receptor beta chains from one sample in a study of blood T cell repertoires in COVID-19. Sequencing was performed with immunoSEQ multiplex PCR; in TCRdb, only in-frame clones are kept and a portion is missing. This sample has around 370,000 clones, with nearly 90% found just once. The sequenced material came from peripheral blood. Receptors originate from a man aged 18 to 30 with active or convalescent COVID-19. Both conserved end residues are part of each CDR3. The order of the fields is J gene, D gene, clone size, V gene, CDR3 DNA, CDR3 protein. D genes are given only for firm matches. Clone size, where shown, is once, few, many, or a class for clones that have expanded.

j_call: TRBJ2-5
d_call: -
clone_size: -
v_call: TRBV5-4
cdr3_nt: TGTGCCAGCAGCTTGGATCGTCTAGCTAGCCGAGAGACCCAGTACTTC
cdr3_aa: CASSLDRLASRETQYF

j_call: TRBJ1-5
d_call: -
clone_size: -
v_call: TRBV6-5
cdr3_nt: TGTGCCAGCCGTAGCCCCAGGGGATTTCAGCCCCAGCATTTT
cdr3_aa: CASRSPRGFQPQHF

j_call: TRBJ1-5
d_call: TRBD1
clone_size: -
v_call: TRBV6-2/TRBV6-3
cdr3_nt: TGTGCCAGCAGTTCGAGGACAGGGGGGGATCAGCCCCAGCATTTT
cdr3_aa: CASSSRTGGDQPQHF

j_call: TRBJ1-2
d_call: -
clone_size: -
v_call: TRBV18
cdr3_nt: TGTGCCAGCTCTTACCAAAGGAACCCAGGGCTGCTTGGCTACACCTTC
cdr3_aa: CASSYQRNPGLLGYTF

j_call: TRBJ1-4
d_call: -
clone_size: -
v_call: TRBV6-5
cdr3_nt: TGTGCCAGCAGTTACGCAGGGGTTAATGAAAAACTGTTTTTT
cdr3_aa: CASSYAGVNEKLFF

j_call: TRBJ2-2
d_call: -
clone_size: -
v_call: TRBV7-6
cdr3_nt: TGTGCCAGCACTGGGCCCGGGGAGCTGTTTTTT
cdr3_aa: CASTGPGELFF

j_call: TRBJ2-7
d_call: -
clone_size: -
v_call: TRBV4-2
cdr3_nt: TGTGCCAGCAGCCAACCTATTTCGGGTAAAACCTACGAGCAGTACTTC
cdr3_aa: CASSQPISGKTYEQYF

j_call: TRBJ2-3
d_call: -
clone_size: -
v_call: TRBV4-3
cdr3_nt: TGCGCCAGCAGCCAAGATCAGGGCACAGATACGCAGTATTTT
cdr3_aa: CASSQDQGTDTQYF

j_call: TRBJ2-1
d_call: TRBD2
clone_size: -
v_call: TRBV7-2
cdr3_nt: TGTGCCAGCAGCTTAGCCTTCGGGACTAGCGGGGGTCGATCCTACAATGAGCAGTTCTTC
cdr3_aa: CASSLAFGTSGGRSYNEQFF

j_call: TRBJ1-2
d_call: -
clone_size: once
v_call: TRBV19
cdr3_nt: TGTGCCAGTAGTATGTTGACCAGGGACTATGGCTACACCTTC
cdr3_aa: CASSMLTRDYGYTF

j_call: TRBJ1-3
d_call: -
clone_size: once
v_call: TRBV7-2
cdr3_nt: TGTGCCAGCAGCTTAACCAGCTCTGGAAACACCATATATTTT
cdr3_aa: CASSLTSSGNTIYF

j_call: TRBJ2-3
d_call: TRBD2
clone_size: -
v_call: TRBV11-3
cdr3_nt: TGTGCCAGCAGCTTAGGGGACGGGGGGACAGATACGCAGTATTTT
cdr3_aa: CASSLGDGGTDTQYF

j_call: TRBJ2-1
d_call: TRBD1
clone_size: few
v_call: TRBV29-1
cdr3_nt: TGCAGCGTGGTTACAGGGGGTCTTTACAATGAGCAGTTCTTC
cdr3_aa: CSVVTGGLYNEQFF

j_call: TRBJ2-2
d_call: -
clone_size: once
v_call: TRBV6-4
cdr3_nt: TGTGCCAGCAGTTTCGACGGGTCCGGGGAGCTGTTTTTT
cdr3_aa: CASSFDGSGELFF

j_call: TRBJ1-4
d_call: -
clone_size: few
v_call: TRBV27
cdr3_nt: TGTGCCAGCAGGCCGGCCGTGGGCGAGGAAAAACTGTTTTTT
cdr3_aa: CASRPAVGEEKLFF

j_call: TRBJ1-5
d_call: -
clone_size: -
v_call: TRBV2
cdr3_nt: TGTGCCAGCACCAGGCGGGAGGGCAATCAGCCCCAGCATTTT
cdr3_aa: CASTRREGNQPQHF

j_call: TRBJ2-1
d_call: TRBD2
clone_size: -
v_call: TRBV30
cdr3_nt: TGTGCCTGGGACCTAGTGGGAGGGAACAATGAGCAGTTCTTC
cdr3_aa: CAWDLVGGNNEQFF

j_call: TRBJ1-1
d_call: TRBD1
clone_size: -
v_call: TRBV15
cdr3_nt: TGTGCCACCAGCAGAGATCAGGGGGTTGAAGCTTTCTTT
cdr3_aa: CATSRDQGVEAFF

j_call: TRBJ2-6
d_call: TRBD1
clone_size: -
v_call: TRBV24-1
cdr3_nt: TGTGCCACCAGCAGACAGGGCTCTGGGGCCAACGTGCTGACTTTC
cdr3_aa: CATSRQGSGANVLTF

j_call: TRBJ1-5
d_call: -
clone_size: -
v_call: TRBV19
cdr3_nt: TGTGCCAGTAGTACGGAGGGCGGATATCAGCCCCAGCATTTT
cdr3_aa: CASSTEGGYQPQHF

j_call: TRBJ2-3
d_call: -
clone_size: -
v_call: TRBV9
cdr3_nt: TGTGCCAGCAGCCCCCTAGCAGATACGCAGTATTTT
cdr3_aa: CASSPLADTQYF

j_call: TRBJ2-5
d_call: -
clone_size: -
v_call: TRBV12-3/TRBV12-4
cdr3_nt: TGTGCCAGCAGTCCTACAAGGGGTGAGACCCAGTACTTC
cdr3_aa: CASSPTRGETQYF

j_call: TRBJ1-3
d_call: TRBD1
clone_size: few
v_call: TRBV7-9
cdr3_nt: TGTGCCAGCGGAGCAGGGGGCACTGGAAACACCATATATTTT
cdr3_aa: CASGAGGTGNTIYF

j_call: TRBJ1-5
d_call: TRBD1
clone_size: -
v_call: TRBV6-6
cdr3_nt: TGTGCCAGCACAAATACAGGGGGCAATCAGCCCCAGCATTTT
cdr3_aa: CASTNTGGNQPQHF

j_call: TRBJ1-6
d_call: TRBD1
clone_size: -
v_call: TRBV7-2
cdr3_nt: TGTGCCAGCAGCCCCAGGGGGAATTCACCCCTCCACTTT
cdr3_aa: CASSPRGNSPLHF

j_call: TRBJ2-7
d_call: -
clone_size: -
v_call: TRBV27
cdr3_nt: TGTGCCAGCAGTATCCGCCGAGGTTACGAGCAGTACTTC
cdr3_aa: CASSIRRGYEQYF

j_call: TRBJ1-1
d_call: TRBD1
clone_size: -
v_call: TRBV27
cdr3_nt: TGTGCCAGCAGTTACTCAGGGGGATTAACTGAAGCTTTCTTT
cdr3_aa: CASSYSGGLTEAFF

j_call: TRBJ2-1
d_call: TRBD2
clone_size: -
v_call: TRBV11-2
cdr3_nt: TGTGCCAGCAGCTTAGCTGGCGGGGGGGCCCGAAATGAGCAGTTCTTC
cdr3_aa: CASSLAGGGARNEQFF

j_call: TRBJ2-1
d_call: TRBD2
clone_size: -
v_call: TRBV19
cdr3_nt: TGTGCCAGTAGTATAGAAACTAGCGGGAGGGGCGATGAGCAGTTCTTC
cdr3_aa: CASSIETSGRGDEQFF

j_call: TRBJ1-6
d_call: -
clone_size: -
v_call: TRBV2
cdr3_nt: TGTGCCAGCAGTATTGGAGGTTCGACCGCGCCCCTCCACTTT
cdr3_aa: CASSIGGSTAPLHF

j_call: TRBJ1-4
d_call: -
clone_size: -
v_call: TRBV25-1
cdr3_nt: TGTGCCAGCAGTGGGAGGGTCCGGGAAAAACTGTTTTTT
cdr3_aa: CASSGRVREKLFF

j_call: TRBJ2-3
d_call: TRBD2
clone_size: -
v_call: TRBV5-6
cdr3_nt: TGTGCCAGCAGCTTGTTTTCAGGGACTAGCTCCACAGATACGCAGTATTTT
cdr3_aa: CASSLFSGTSSTDTQYF

j_call: TRBJ1-1
d_call: -
clone_size: once
v_call: TRBV7-2
cdr3_nt: TGTGCCAGCAGCCCCACGAAGGGGGCTGAAGCTTTCTTT
cdr3_aa: CASSPTKGAEAFF

j_call: TRBJ2-3
d_call: TRBD2
clone_size: -
v_call: TRBV7-6
cdr3_nt: TGTGCCAGCAGCCGTCAGACTAGCACCTTTCAGGCGGATACGCAGTATTTT
cdr3_aa: CASSRQTSTFQADTQYF

j_call: TRBJ1-6
d_call: -
clone_size: -
v_call: TRBV5-5
cdr3_nt: TGTGCCAGCAGCCCGCAAGTGTATTCTAAATCACCCCTCCACTTT
cdr3_aa: CASSPQVYSKSPLHF

j_call: TRBJ1-1
d_call: -
clone_size: -
v_call: TRBV6-5
cdr3_nt: TGTGCCAGCAGTCGGGGGAGGGCCACTGAAGCTTTCTTT
cdr3_aa: CASSRGRATEAFF

j_call: TRBJ2-3
d_call: TRBD2
clone_size: -
v_call: TRBV5-6
cdr3_nt: TGTGCCAGCAGCTTGGTCGCGGGGGGCACAGATACGCAGTATTTT
cdr3_aa: CASSLVAGGTDTQYF

j_call: TRBJ2-7
d_call: -
clone_size: -
v_call: TRBV19
cdr3_nt: TGTGCCAGTAGTATCCCCGGGGGCGAGCAGTACTTC
cdr3_aa: CASSIPGGEQYF

j_call: TRBJ2-1
d_call: TRBD2
clone_size: -
v_call: TRBV14
cdr3_nt: TGTGCCAGCAGCCGAGCGGGGGGTACCTACAATGAGCAGTTCTTC
cdr3_aa: CASSRAGGTYNEQFF

j_call: TRBJ1-1
d_call: -
clone_size: -
v_call: TRBV4-2
cdr3_nt: TGTGCCAGCAGCCAAGATCAGGGATTCACTGAAGCTTTCTTT
cdr3_aa: CASSQDQGFTEAFF

j_call: TRBJ2-1
d_call: -
clone_size: -
v_call: TRBV19
cdr3_nt: TGTGCCAGTAGTGTCGGGGGTTGGGGCAACAATGAGCAGTTCTTC
cdr3_aa: CASSVGGWGNNEQFF

j_call: TRBJ2-3
d_call: -
clone_size: -
v_call: TRBV4-1
cdr3_nt: TGCGCCAGCAGCCAAGCGGGAGCAACAGATACGCAGTATTTT
cdr3_aa: CASSQAGATDTQYF

j_call: TRBJ2-7
d_call: -
clone_size: few
v_call: TRBV28
cdr3_nt: TGTGCCAGCAGCTGGACGGGGGAGCAGTACTTC
cdr3_aa: CASSWTGEQYF

j_call: TRBJ1-2
d_call: TRBD1
clone_size: -
v_call: TRBV7-9
cdr3_nt: TGTGCCAGCAGCTTAGTGGTGCCTTTCCAGGGGGCCTATGGCTACACCTTC
cdr3_aa: CASSLVVPFQGAYGYTF

j_call: TRBJ2-3
d_call: -
clone_size: once
v_call: TRBV24-1
cdr3_nt: TGTGCCACCAGTGATTCGGTTACGCAGTATTTT
cdr3_aa: CATSDSVTQYF

j_call: TRBJ1-5
d_call: -
clone_size: once
v_call: TRBV6-5
cdr3_nt: TGTGCCAGCAGACAGGGAGTGAATCAGCCCCAGCATTTT
cdr3_aa: CASRQGVNQPQHF

j_call: TRBJ2-1
d_call: TRBD2
clone_size: -
v_call: TRBV7-3
cdr3_nt: TGTGCCAGCAGCCAAGGACTAGCTTCGAATGAGCAGTTCTTC
cdr3_aa: CASSQGLASNEQFF

j_call: TRBJ2-5
d_call: TRBD2
clone_size: -
v_call: TRBV2
cdr3_nt: TGTGCCAGCAGCATACCGGGACAATCGACTAGCGGGGGTCTAATGGGGACCCAGTACTTC
cdr3_aa: CASSIPGQSTSGGLMGTQYF

j_call: TRBJ2-3
d_call: -
clone_size: -
v_call: TRBV28
cdr3_nt: TGTGCCAGCAGCCCCCTGCGGGGGCTCCACACAGATACGCAGTATTTT
cdr3_aa: CASSPLRGLHTDTQYF

j_call: TRBJ1-1
d_call: -
clone_size: -
v_call: TRBV27
cdr3_nt: TGTGCCAGCAGACTGGCAGGGTCGGTCACTGAAGCTTTCTTT
cdr3_aa: CASRLAGSVTEAFF

j_call: TRBJ1-6
d_call: TRBD1
clone_size: -
v_call: TRBV19
cdr3_nt: TGTGCCAGTAGTGCCGACAGGGGATCACCCCTCCACTTT
cdr3_aa: CASSADRGSPLHF

j_call: TRBJ2-1
d_call: TRBD1
clone_size: -
v_call: TRBV5-8
cdr3_nt: TGTGCCAGCAGCTTTGCGAGGACAGGGGGTTACAATGAGCAGTTCTTC
cdr3_aa: CASSFARTGGYNEQFF

j_call: TRBJ1-4
d_call: TRBD1
clone_size: -
v_call: TRBV16
cdr3_nt: TGTGCCAGCAGTTACCACAGGGACAGTCTTAATGAAAAACTGTTTTTT
cdr3_aa: CASSYHRDSLNEKLFF

j_call: TRBJ2-4
d_call: -
clone_size: -
v_call: TRBV5-1
cdr3_nt: TGCGCCAGCAGCTTGGGGGCGGAGGGCAAAAACATTCAGTACTTC
cdr3_aa: CASSLGAEGKNIQYF

j_call: TRBJ2-5
d_call: -
clone_size: once
v_call: TRBV7-3
cdr3_nt: TGTGCCAGCAGCTTAACGGGCGGGGCTTTCCAAGAGACCCAGTACTTC
cdr3_aa: CASSLTGGAFQETQYF

j_call: TRBJ1-3
d_call: TRBD1
clone_size: -
v_call: TRBV19
cdr3_nt: TGTGCCAGTAACCGGCGGGGACAGGGCTACTCTGGAAACACCATATATTTT
cdr3_aa: CASNRRGQGYSGNTIYF

j_call: TRBJ1-2
d_call: -
clone_size: -
v_call: TRBV7-9
cdr3_nt: TGTGCCAGCAGCTTAGGGCAGGGTGATCTTGGCTACACCTTC
cdr3_aa: CASSLGQGDLGYTF